The clone carrying this T cell receptor (beta chain) was observed a few times. Antigen specificity is unknown. Treatment indicated: oral pan-JAK inhibitor, 5-10 mg twice daily. PBMCs, the starting material, were the source of sorted CD4+ and CD8+ T cells. These data belong to a study of CD8+ T cells in alopecia areata. The germline V gene has CDR1 SQVTM and CDR2 ANQGSEA. The germline V and J ends were trimmed by 4 bases and 4 bases, with 8 bases remaining between them. The CDR3 is 12 amino acids. Whole-study findings and limits: It was lesional scalp, especially alopecia totalis/universalis, that showed higher clonality than normal scalp. Expanded CD8+ clones among the top 100, and scalp clonality, were significantly decreased by tofacitinib.

RNA, once extracted, was reverse transcribed into cDNA for use as the sequencing template. TCRdb keeps only in-frame clones here, not all; method: immunoSEQ multiplex PCR. Altogether about 74,000 clones are present, roughly 30% being singletons, with the ten largest covering under 15%. The source of this sequence is a human donor with alopecia areata. The rearrangement links TRBV29-1 to TRBJ1-5; perhaps TRBD1 as D (6 bases). This sample comprised CD8+ T cells sorted from blood, obtained at week 4, from a patient treated with tofacitinib. Written as DNA, the CDR3 is TGCAGCGTTGGAACAGGGAATCAGCCCCAGCATTTT. Translation gives CSVGTGNQPQHF.